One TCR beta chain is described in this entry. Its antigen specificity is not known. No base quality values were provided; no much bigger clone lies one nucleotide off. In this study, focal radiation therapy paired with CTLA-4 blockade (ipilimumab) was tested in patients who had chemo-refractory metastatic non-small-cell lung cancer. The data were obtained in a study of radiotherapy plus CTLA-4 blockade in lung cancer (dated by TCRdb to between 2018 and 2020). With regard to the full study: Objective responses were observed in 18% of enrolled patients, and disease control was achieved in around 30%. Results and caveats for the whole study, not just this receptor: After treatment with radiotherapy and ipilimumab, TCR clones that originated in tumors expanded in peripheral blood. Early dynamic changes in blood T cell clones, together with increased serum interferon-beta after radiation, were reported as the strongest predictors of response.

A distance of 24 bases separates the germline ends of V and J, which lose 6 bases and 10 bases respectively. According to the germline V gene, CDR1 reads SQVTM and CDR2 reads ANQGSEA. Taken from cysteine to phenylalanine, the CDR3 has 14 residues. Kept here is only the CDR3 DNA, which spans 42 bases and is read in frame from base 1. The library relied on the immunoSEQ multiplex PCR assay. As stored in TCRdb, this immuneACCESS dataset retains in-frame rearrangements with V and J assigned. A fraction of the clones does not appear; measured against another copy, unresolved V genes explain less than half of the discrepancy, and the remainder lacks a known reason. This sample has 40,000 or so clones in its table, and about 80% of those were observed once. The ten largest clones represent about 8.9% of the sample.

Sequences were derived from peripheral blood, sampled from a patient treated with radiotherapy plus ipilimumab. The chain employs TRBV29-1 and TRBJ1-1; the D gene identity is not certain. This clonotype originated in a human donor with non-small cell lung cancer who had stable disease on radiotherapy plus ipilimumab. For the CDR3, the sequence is CSVLGEGSLWLAFF. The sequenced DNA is TGCAGCGTCCTCGGGGAGGGAAGTTTGTGGTTAGCTTTCTTT.